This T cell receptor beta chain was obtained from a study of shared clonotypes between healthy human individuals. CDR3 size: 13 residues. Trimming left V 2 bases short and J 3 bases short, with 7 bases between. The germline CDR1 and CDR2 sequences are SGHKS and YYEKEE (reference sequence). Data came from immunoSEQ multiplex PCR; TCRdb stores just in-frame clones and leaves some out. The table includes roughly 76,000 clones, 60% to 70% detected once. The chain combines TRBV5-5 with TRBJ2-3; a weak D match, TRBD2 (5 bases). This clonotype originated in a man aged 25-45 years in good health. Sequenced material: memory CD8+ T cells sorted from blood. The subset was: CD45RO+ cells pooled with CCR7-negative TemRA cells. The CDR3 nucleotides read TGTGCCAGCAGCTTTGGCGGGACAGATACGCAGTATTTT. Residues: CASSFGGTDTQYF.